One T cell receptor beta chain is described in this entry. Its antigen remains unidentified. Naive CD8 cells lacked CD45RO, underwent positive selection for CCR7 and left out terminally differentiated effector memory CD45RA+ cells. This sample was included in a study of shared clonotypes between healthy human individuals. Points from the study as a whole: Clonotype sharing across donors was expected to vary with sequencing depth. The sharing of roughly 5% of naive CD4 clonotypes was seen across a handful of donors.

Genomic DNA (from each subset) was split evenly across several immunoSEQ plates. Data came from immunoSEQ multiplex PCR; TCRdb stores just in-frame clones and leaves some out. This table has millions of clones, approximately 94% appearing once. The CDR3 covers 15 residues. The V end was cut by 0 bases, the J end by 3 bases, with 8 bases between. Germline CDR1 reads WNHNN; CDR2 reads SYGVQD (reference sequence). The receptor comes from a young man in good health. The chain carries TRBV10-1 and TRBJ2-2; unclear D gene. The sample taken for sequencing was naive CD8+ T cells sorted from blood. As DNA, the CDR3 is TGCGCCAGCAGTGAGTCCCCTGGTGACACCGGGGAGCTGTTTTTT. Translating gives CASSESPGDTGELFF.